Detailed here is one TCR beta chain. Its antigen is currently unknown. This sample is drawn from a study of Ad26.COV2.S vaccination and SARS-CoV-2 variants. Looking at the study overall: The donor was enrolled in the Ad26.COV2.S arm of the COV1001 trial. Participants got Ad26.COV2.S intramuscularly, once or twice 56 days apart.

CDR3 size: 15 residues. Germline trimming cut 5 bases from V and 7 bases from J; bases unmatched to any gene: 11. Germline CDR1 is PRHDT and CDR2 is FYEKMQ (reference sequence). General study findings and limits: Placebo and vaccine recipients had non-spike TCR breadth that was similar.

As for treatment: 19 received Ad26.COV2.S at low or high dose, single or two shots; about 5 received placebo; per-sample allocation not given. Samples analyzed were those drawn on day 63 after the first vaccine or placebo injection. Measured with immunoSEQ multiplex PCR; TCRdb has only the in-frame clones, and not every one. The table includes 350,000 to 500,000 clones, roughly 89% detected once. The sample was peripheral blood, taken in a trial of Ad26.COV2.S vaccine versus placebo. The rearrangement links TRBV13 to TRBJ2-7, with 10 bases that match TRBD1. The origin of this receptor is a person between 18 and 65 years old who received the Ad26.COV2.S COVID-19 vaccine or a placebo. This CDR3 reads CASSAWDRGIVEQYF. The CDR3 coding sequence is TGTGCCAGCAGCGCCTGGGACAGGGGTATCGTAGAGCAGTACTTC.